These T cell receptor beta chains were read from a single sample in a study of blood T cell repertoires in COVID-19. Clones were sequenced by immunoSEQ multiplex PCR, and TCRdb holds only the in-frame ones, with some missing. In the table there are 150,000 to 200,000 clones, 60% to 85% of which are singletons. The sample taken for sequencing was peripheral blood. The receptors come from a man aged 55 to 70 with active or convalescent COVID-19. The CDR3 runs from the conserved cysteine through the conserved F or W.

>TRBJ2-7|TRBV5-5
CASNRWGGDEQYF
>TRBJ2-2|TRBV5-5
CASSSSGTNTGELFF
>TRBJ1-1|TRBV19
CASSVLQDMNTEAFF
>TRBJ1-5|TRBV6-5
CASRPVTFNQPQHF
>TRBJ1-1|TRBV12-3/TRBV12-4
CATTSGGRSEAFF
>TRBJ2-2|TRBV6-5
CASSLEPGELFF
>TRBJ1-3|TRBV5-1
CASSLTGSSGNTIYF
>TRBJ2-1|TRBV28
CASRLPGLGDEQFF
>TRBJ2-5|TRBV28
CASSPRGQAQETQYF
>TRBJ2-5|TRBV2
CASSEIPGLGQETQYF
>TRBJ2-5|TRBV7-9
CASTVGLAGKETQYF
>TRBJ1-2|TRBV11-2
CASSLASAGAGYTF
>TRBJ2-1|TRBV19
CASSKGTGTDNEQFF
>TRBJ1-2|TRBV28
CASRNARQGAYGYTF
>TRBJ2-7|TRBV7-2
CASSLVAGVHEQYF
>TRBJ1-2|TRBV29-1
CSVRAGARGYTF
>TRBJ1-5|TRBV19
CASSTNPTRTGQPQHF
>TRBJ1-3|TRBV7-4
CASSSYLTGDGNTIYF
>TRBJ2-5|TRBV7-8
CASSAAGGTTQYF
>TRBJ1-3|TRBV29-1
CSVIRTGGMGSSGNTIYF
>TRBJ1-1|TRBV24-1
CATSDGDRTTEAFF
>TRBJ2-7|TRBV7-3
CASSPGQGEQYF
>TRBJ2-5|TRBV14
CASSQGSHLGTQYF
>TRBJ1-1|TRBV5-1
CASSLDRGGTEAFF
>TRBJ2-1|TRBV5-1
CASSLAGEDNEQFF
>TRBJ1-4|TRBV2
CASRAGGLREKLFF
>TRBJ2-3|TRBV5-1
CASSSLGSFTDTQYF
>TRBJ2-7|TRBV7-3
CASSSEAGTYEQYF
>TRBJ2-5|TRBV28
CASRGGGVGTETQYF
>TRBJ1-5|TRBV2
CASRLGGGDGNQPQHF
>TRBJ1-2|TRBV5-1
CASSLPGQGANGYTF
>TRBJ1-6|TRBV28
CASSRAPRNSPLHF
>TRBJ2-2|TRBV7-9
CASSPLGRQGAGGELFF
>TRBJ1-2|TRBV7-2
CASTEGGAEAGGYTF
>TRBJ1-2|TRBV13
CASSLAVPGQGLGYGYTF
>TRBJ2-7|TRBV27
CASSRDSYYEQYF
>TRBJ1-3|TRBV6-2/TRBV6-3
CASSYSDSNPGNTIYF
>TRBJ2-7|TRBV6-5
CASSPGQGAYEQYF
>TRBJ1-1|TRBV4-2
CASSQDRRGGAFF
>TRBJ2-1|TRBV11-1
CASSLTVYNEQFF
>TRBJ2-5|TRBV5-5
CASSHWADRGETQYF